The T cell receptor (beta chain) described here comes from a study of T cells in tuberculosis. Across the whole study: T cells were selected with CD1B tetramers loaded with glucose monomycolate. Regarding the study as a whole: A GMM-specific repertoire classifier reached approximately 84% accuracy, AUROC 0.90. Shorter CDR3-alpha in active tuberculosis partly drove smaller distances. Cases with active tuberculosis were adults, while controls were adolescents.

Points on this clone: Its antigen is unidentified. The junction departs from the called germline gene at one end, perhaps through a read error.

Some clones are missing from TCRdb's copy, which holds only in-frame ones; the method was immunoSEQ multiplex PCR. This sample has 30,000 to 35,000 clones, with about 97% found just once. Germline CDR1 is SGHNT and CDR2 is YYREEE (reference sequence). The CDR3 sequence is 16 residues long. Sequencing was performed on PBMCs. The receptor comes from a donor aged 10 to 29 with latent tuberculosis or without tuberculosis infection. V usage is TRBV5-4 and J usage is TRBJ2-1; 10 bases are a match to TRBD2. The CDR3 is CASSLAPAGGQNEQFF. CDR3 sequence (DNA): TGTGCCAGTAGCTTGGCCCCAGCGGGGGGGCAGAATGAGCAGTTCTTC. Using reference TRBV5-4 and TRBJ2-1 for the parts outside the CDR3, the full variable domain is ETGVTQSPTHLIKTRGQQVTLRCSSQSGHNTVSWYQQALGQGPQFIFQYYREEENGRGNFPPRFSGLQFPNYSSELNVNALELDDSALYLCASSLAPAGGQNEQFFGPGTRLTVL.